Listed below are T cell receptor beta chains from one sample, sequenced in a study of CD8 T cell repertoires and HIV-1 epitope variants. Only in-frame clones appear in the TCRdb table, and some are missing; sequencing was by immunoSEQ multiplex PCR. This sample has some 5,000 clones, with 65% to 75% found just once. No cognate antigen is known for these TCRs. Material for sequencing was cultured CD8+ T cells derived from PBMCs. The receptors shown here come from a male donor with HIV. The CDR3 runs from the conserved cysteine through the conserved F or W. A D gene is named only where the DNA matches it firmly. Only some rows state a clone size, as once, few, many or a class for expanded clones.

d_gene | j_gene | abundance | v_gene | CDR3aa | CDR3nt
TRBD1 | TRBJ1-2 | few | TRBV28 | CASSLSQGEGNYGYTF | TGTGCCAGCAGCCTATCGCAGGGGGAGGGAAACTATGGCTACACCTTC
- | TRBJ1-1 | - | TRBV19 | CATSGSTTSDTEAFF | TGTGCCACTTCGGGAAGTACGACGTCCGATACTGAAGCTTTCTTT
TRBD1 | TRBJ1-2 | few | TRBV7-8 | CASSSGTGGYTF | TGTGCCAGCAGTTCCGGGACAGGGGGCTACACCTTC
TRBD2 | TRBJ2-7 | - | TRBV6-6 | CASSYGLAGVYEQYF | TGTGCCAGCAGTTACGGGCTAGCGGGAGTATACGAGCAGTACTTC
- | TRBJ2-1 | - | TRBV6-6 | CASSSPTIYNEQFF | TGTGCCAGCAGTTCCCCGACTATTTACAATGAGCAGTTCTTC
TRBD1 | TRBJ1-1 | - | TRBV7-8 | CASSPWDSLNTEAFF | TGTGCCAGCAGCCCGTGGGACAGTCTGAACACTGAAGCTTTCTTT
- | TRBJ1-1 | once | TRBV5-5 | CASSLGYSEAFF | TGTGCCAGCAGCTTGGGGTACTCTGAAGCTTTCTTT
- | TRBJ1-1 | few | TRBV7-3 | CASSPTGTRNTEAFF | TGTGCCAGCAGCCCAACAGGGACCAGGAACACTGAAGCTTTCTTT
TRBD2 | TRBJ2-1 | - | TRBV5-4 | CASYTSGGFYEQFF | TGTGCCAGCTACACTAGCGGGGGATTTTATGAGCAGTTCTTC
TRBD2 | TRBJ2-1 | - | TRBV13 | CASSLASGSKDEQFF | TGTGCCAGCAGCTTAGCTAGCGGGAGTAAGGATGAGCAGTTCTTC
TRBD2 | TRBJ2-3 | - | TRBV4-1 | CASSQDPPSGTSTDTQYF | TGCGCCAGCAGCCAAGACCCCCCTAGCGGGACTAGCACAGATACGCAGTATTTT
- | TRBJ1-1 | - | TRBV10-3 | CAISGTLSLNTEAFF | TGTGCCATCAGTGGGACTCTGTCGCTGAACACTGAAGCTTTCTTT